Following are 28 T cell receptor beta chains from one sample sequenced in a study of regulatory T cells in long-lasting Graves disease. Time point noted: persistent/refractory GD, antithyroid drugs over 5 years with positive TRAb. The TCR library was prepared using RNA isolated from PBMCs. Building the TCR beta libraries relied on iRepertoire HTBI primers, and CDR3 regions underwent Arm-PCR. Each CDR3 protein gets one entry after TCRdb re-called the multiplex PCR reads with MiXCR. The data hold under 500,000 distinct CDR3 sequences, with around 21% observed a single time. Sequencing was performed on peripheral blood mononuclear cells (PBMCs), taken when the disease was refractory, from a patient treated with antithyroid drugs. The receptors come from a female donor with Graves disease.

There are many counts of this clonotype. V and J are TRBV6-1 and TRBJ2-2, with 8 bases matching TRBD1. After removal of 4 bases from V and 0 bases from J, the junction contained 7 bases not matched to a gene. This CDR3 region has 17 residues. Germline V lookup: CDR1 MNHNS, CDR2 SASEGT. This CDR3 is CASSGGTGQTNTGELFF. DNA for the CDR3: TGTGCCAGCAGTGGCGGGACAGGCCAAACGAACACCGGGGAGCTGTTTTTT.

This clonotype was seen many times. The V and J genes are TRBV7-2 and TRBJ1-3; D might be TRBD1 (5 bases). CDR1 is SGHTA and CDR2 is FQGNSA in the germline V gene. This CDR3 spans 14 amino acids. V was cut by 1 base and J by 2 bases, with 6 bases left in between. The CDR3 sequence: CASSLGGAGNTIYF. The CDR3 DNA reads TGTGCCAGCAGCTTAGGGGGCGCTGGAAACACCATATATTTT. Full variable domain (missing parts from reference TRBV7-2 and TRBJ1-3): GAGVSQSPSNKVTEKGKDVELRCDPISGHTALYWYRQSLGQGLEFLIYFQGNSAPDKSGLPSDRFSAERTGGSVSTLTIQRTQQEDSAVYLCASSLGGAGNTIYFGEGSWLTVV.

This clonotype was counted at least ten times. V usage is TRBV7-9 and J usage is TRBJ2-4; 8 nucleotides agree with TRBD2. V lost 5 bases to trimming and J lost 2 bases; unmatched junction nucleotides: 11. The CDR3 runs 17 residues. The germline gives CDR1 SEHNR, CDR2 FQNEAQ (reference sequence). This CDR3 is CASSARVGRASKNIQYF. The CDR3 DNA is TGTGCCAGCAGCGCGAGGGTCGGGAGGGCTTCCAAAAACATTCAGTACTTC.

There are many counts of this clonotype. The chain is built from TRBV20-1 and TRBJ2-7; D tentatively reads TRBD1 or TRBD2 (7 bases each). V lost 4 bases and J 4 bases, leaving 20 bases between the germline ends. CDR3 length: 15 amino acids. Germline V gene data show CDR1 as DFQATT and CDR2 as SNEGSKA (reference sequence). CDR3 residues: CSAKGDRGGGYEQYF. The CDR3, as DNA: TGCAGTGCTAAGGGGGACAGAGGGGGAGGGTACGAGCAGTACTTC.

This clonotype occurred many times. V is TRBV30 and J is TRBJ2-4; no clear D. V lost 5 bases, J lost 0 bases, and 8 bases lay in between. The length of the CDR3 is 13 residues. Germline loops: CDR1 GTSNPN, CDR2 SVGIG (reference sequence). This CDR3 is CAWFYLAKNIQYF. CDR3 DNA: TGTGCCTGGTTCTATCTAGCCAAAAACATTCAGTACTTC.

This clonotype came up a few times. This chain uses TRBV9 with TRBJ1-6; a possible D gene is TRBD1 (5 bases). V lost 4 bases and J 8 bases, leaving 22 bases between the germline ends. Germline CDR1 reads SGDLS; CDR2 reads YYNGEE. The CDR3 contains 17 residues. CDR3 region: CASSPTGGGRVDSPLHF. CDR3 coding DNA: TGTGCCAGCAGCCCAACCGGTGGGGGGAGGGTAGATTCACCCCTCCACTTT.

The chain combines TRBV19 with TRBJ1-4; perhaps TRBD1 as D (5 bases). The V end was cut by 6 bases, the J end by 8 bases, with 19 bases between. The germline gives CDR1 LNHDA, CDR2 SQIVND (reference sequence). The CDR3 is 15 amino acids. The CDR3 nucleotides are TGTGCCAGTAGAGAGGCGGCCGGGAGGGGAGAAAAACTGTTTTTT. As protein: CASREAAGRGEKLFF.

The table lists this clonotype with many counts. The genes are TRBV12-3 or TRBV12-4 and TRBJ1-4; no clear D. Trimming took 1 base from V and 7 from J, leaving 13 bases between them. The CDR3 length is 15 residues. This chain's CDR3 is CASSLDGQGSEKLFF. The CDR3 DNA reads TGTGCCAGCAGTTTAGACGGGCAAGGCAGTGAAAAACTGTTTTTT.

Remarks on this clonotype: This clone may be a read error of a much larger clone one base away. The chain carries TRBV29-1 and TRBJ1-2, with unresolved D. The CDR3 is 12 amino acids. Germline CDR1 is SQVTM and CDR2 is ANQGSEA. The chain's CDR3 is CGVGRLLGGYTF. CDR3 nucleotide sequence: TGCGGCGTTGGCAGGCTTTTGGGTGGCTACACCTTC.

This clonotype was seen many times. The rearrangement joins TRBV28 to TRBJ1-2, with 8 positions matching TRBD1. This CDR3 region has 15 residues. The V gene end was trimmed by 3 bases and the J gene end by 6 bases; junction bases not matched to a gene: 9. The germline V gene has CDR1 MDHEN and CDR2 SYDVKM. The CDR3 sequence is CASSLPGGLSDGYTF. Here the CDR3 DNA reads TGTGCCAGCAGTTTGCCAGGGGGCCTGTCGGATGGCTACACCTTC.

The chain couples TRBV4-1 to TRBJ2-7, with 7 bases fitting TRBD2. Germline values: CDR1 MGHRA, CDR2 YSYEKL. V was pared by 4 bases and J by 5 bases, with 8 bases of the junction left unmatched. This CDR3 comprises 14 residues. Here the CDR3 DNA reads TGCGCCAGCAGCCTGGGGGGGGTGGAGGACGAGCAGTACTTC. The encoded protein is CASSLGGVEDEQYF.

This clonotype has a handful of counts. The V call is TRBV20-1, the J call TRBJ2-2; 9 nucleotides match TRBD2. V dropped 0 bases and J dropped 4; count of bases not matched to a gene: 3. This CDR3 is built from 15 residues. Germline loops: CDR1 DFQATT, CDR2 SNEGSKA (reference sequence). For the CDR3, the DNA is TGCAGTGCTAGAGATCTTAGCGGGAGCACCGGGGAGCTGTTTTTT. Its translation is CSARDLSGSTGELFF.

This clonotype appeared many times. Here the CDR3 reads CASSPAAYEQYF. Written as DNA, the CDR3 is TGTGCCAGCTCACCTGCCGCCTACGAGCAGTACTTC. The gene calls are TRBV18 and TRBJ2-7; D call uncertain. CDR1 and CDR2 from the germline V gene are KGHSH and LQKENI. The V and J ends lost 3 bases and 2 bases respectively, with 5 bases between them. The CDR3 contains 12 residues.

V usage is TRBV20-1 and J usage is TRBJ2-7; D assignment may be TRBD1 or TRBD2 (5 bases each). Trimming pared 6 bases from V and 2 bases from J, leaving 14 bases between. The length of the CDR3 is 13 residues. Germline V gene sequence: CDR1 DFQATT, CDR2 SNEGSKA (reference sequence). The CDR3: CSAVPGRPYEQYF. The CDR3 DNA is TGCAGTGCGGTACCGGGACGGCCCTACGAGCAGTACTTC.

A few counts support this clonotype. This sequence joins TRBV20-1 and TRBJ2-5; 7 nucleotides agree with TRBD2. The V segment lost 6 bases and the J segment 2 bases; nucleotides outside the gene matches: 12. This CDR3 is 15 amino acids long. In germline, CDR1 is DFQATT, CDR2 SNEGSKA (reference sequence). CDR3 region: CSAIHGGVGQETQYF. The DNA of the CDR3 is TGCAGTGCCATACATGGGGGGGTGGGGCAAGAGACCCAGTACTTC.

In its sample, this clonotype was seen many times. This chain uses TRBV5-1 with TRBJ1-1; 7 bases align to TRBD1. Germline V gives CDR1 SGHRS, CDR2 YFSETQ. V trimming: 8 bases; J trimming: 1 base; junction bases outside the gene matches: 11. CDR3 length: 15 amino acids. In nucleotides, the CDR3 is TGCGCCAGTACTTCAGGGGGGATGAAGAACACTGAAGCTTTCTTT. It translates to CASTSGGMKNTEAFF.

The chain couples TRBV6-2 or TRBV6-3 to TRBJ2-1; 10 bases align to TRBD2. The CDR3 totals 20 residues. Germline lookup yields CDR1 MNHEY and CDR2 SVGEGT. V gave up 5 bases and J gave up 7 bases; unmatched junction bases: 23. CDR3 amino acids: CASSPVAGGIPSVLGNEQFF. CDR3 nucleotides: TGTGCCAGCAGTCCCGTAGCGGGAGGAATACCGTCTGTTTTGGGGAATGAGCAGTTCTTC.

The sample holds a few counts of this clonotype. CDR3: CATSDRTGPGGTDTQYF. CDR3 DNA: TGTGCCACCAGTGACCGCACCGGTCCCGGGGGCACAGATACGCAGTATTTT. This chain connects TRBV24-1 to TRBJ2-3; perhaps TRBD2 as D (5 bases). The CDR3 consists of 17 residues. Per germline, CDR1 KGHDR and CDR2 SFDVKD. V was cut by 4 bases and J by 1 base, with 17 bases left in between.

The J gene is TRBJ2-1, the V gene TRBV5-6; D ambiguous. Trimming pared 0 bases from V and 9 bases from J, leaving 10 bases between. Germline loops: CDR1 SGHDT, CDR2 YYEEEE. CDR3 size: 13 residues. This CDR3 reads CASSLVQLGEQFF. The DNA for the CDR3 is TGTGCCAGCAGCTTGGTCCAGCTCGGTGAGCAGTTCTTC.

With regard to this clonotype: A much larger clone lies a single base off, so this may be a read error. The chain is built from TRBV6-1 and TRBJ1-1, with 7 positions matching TRBD1. CDR3 size: 14 residues. Germline CDR1 MNHNS, CDR2 SASEGT. The CDR3 is CASSEARGRTETFF. The CDR3 DNA is TGTGCCAGCAGTGAAGCTAGGGGGCGGACTGAAACTTTCTTT.

This clonotype has at least ten counts. The rearrangement uses TRBV6-5 and TRBJ2-7; perhaps TRBD1 as D (6 bases). This CDR3 has 14 amino acids. Germline V gene data show CDR1 as MNHEY and CDR2 as SVGAGI. The V end lost 0 bases, the J end lost 11 bases, and 17 bases lay between the germline ends. CDR3 DNA: TGTGCCAGCAGTTACTCTTCGCTGGACAGCTATAAGTACTTC. The encoded protein is CASSYSSLDSYKYF.

J is TRBJ2-7 and V is TRBV7-9; 8 bases match TRBD1. CDR3 length: 16 amino acids. V trimming: 3 bases; J trimming: 0 bases; junction bases outside the gene matches: 7. The germline V gene has CDR1 SEHNR and CDR2 FQNEAQ (reference sequence). The CDR3: CASSLPRQGSSYEQYF. The CDR3 DNA reads TGTGCCAGCAGCTTGCCCAGACAGGGGTCCTCCTACGAGCAGTACTTC.

CDR3 sequence: CASSQESGATYEQYF. DNA for the CDR3: TGCGCCAGCAGCCAAGAATCCGGCGCCACCTACGAGCAGTACTTC. V is TRBV4-1 and J is TRBJ2-7; no reliable D call. Trimming stripped 0 bases from V and 2 bases from J, with 11 bases between. Looked up from germline, CDR1 is MGHRA and CDR2 is YSYEKL. This CDR3 has 15 amino acids.

This clonotype was seen at least ten times. The J gene is TRBJ1-2, the V gene TRBV20-1; maybe TRBD1 (5 bases). CDR3 length equals 14 residues. Trimming left V 0 bases short and J 4 bases short, with 12 bases between. Looked up from germline, CDR1 is DFQATT and CDR2 is SNEGSKA (reference sequence). The CDR3 nucleotides are TGCAGTGCTAGAGATATAGACAGACCCTATGGCTACACCTTC. It specifies CSARDIDRPYGYTF.

This clonotype was observed a few times. The gene calls are TRBV18 and TRBJ1-5; 11 nucleotides align to TRBD1. This CDR3 contains 15 residues. Germline V gives CDR1 KGHSH, CDR2 LQKENI. The V segment lost 6 bases and the J segment 6 bases; nucleotides outside the gene matches: 7. CDR3 sequence: CASSQGQGAGQPQHF. Written as DNA, the CDR3 is TGTGCCAGCTCCCAAGGACAGGGGGCGGGTCAGCCCCAGCATTTT.

There are many counts of this clonotype. This chain connects TRBV2 to TRBJ1-2; TRBD1 agrees at 8 bases. Looked up from germline, CDR1 is SNHLY and CDR2 is FYNNEI. CDR3 length: 14 amino acids. The J segment lost 2 bases and the V segment lost 4 bases, leaving 3 bases of the junction unmatched. The CDR3 DNA reads TGTGCCAGCAGTGGGGGACAGGTCAACTATGGCTACACCTTC. It translates to CASSGGQVNYGYTF.

This clonotype came up many times. The rearrangement joins TRBV29-1 to TRBJ2-7, with D unresolved. Germline-derived CDR1 and CDR2 are SQVTM and ANQGSEA. This CDR3 spans 14 amino acids. V lost 3 bases, J lost 2 bases, and 14 bases lay in between. CDR3 protein: CSVETVVSPYEQYF. For the CDR3, the DNA is TGCAGCGTTGAGACGGTGGTCAGCCCCTACGAGCAGTACTTC.

This chain connects TRBV11-2 to TRBJ2-3; unclear D gene. The CDR3 has 14 residues. The V and J ends lost 6 bases and 1 base respectively, with 11 bases between them. Germline V gene data show CDR1 as SGHAT and CDR2 as FQNNGV. The CDR3 DNA sequence: TGTGCCAGCAGTATTGGAGCTGGCACAGATACGCAGTATTTT. Amino acids: CASSIGAGTDTQYF.